The rows below give T cell receptor beta chains drawn from one sample of a study of post-analysis software for immune sequencing data. TCRdb fed the PCR reads into MiXCR, producing one record per CDR3 protein. The repertoire has roughly 800,000 distinct CDR3 sequences, around 45% of them found once; the top ten carry approximately 5%. The sample was blood. These receptors all come from a girl between 5 and 17 years old with multiple sclerosis. CDR3s include the opening cysteine and the closing phenylalanine or tryptophan. The order of the fields is CDR3 protein, CDR3 DNA, clone size, D gene, J gene, V gene. A D gene is named only where the DNA matches it firmly. Size tells how often a clone was seen (once, few, many) or the class of an expanded clone, and some rows leave it out.

CASSLGTQETQYF | TGCGCCAGCAGCTTGGGGACTCAAGAGACCCAGTACTTC | many | . | TRBJ2-5 | TRBV5-1
CASSRPGQGADTQYF | TGTGCCAGCAGCCGACCGGGGCAGGGAGCAGATACGCAGTATTTT | . | . | TRBJ2-3 | TRBV12-3/TRBV12-4
CSVTGTTYNEQFF | TGCAGTGTAACCGGGACTACCTACAATGAGCAGTTCTTC | . | TRBD2 | TRBJ2-1 | TRBV20-1
CSVGDRYNEQFF | TGCAGCGTAGGGGACAGGTACAATGAGCAGTTCTTC | once | TRBD1 | TRBJ2-1 | TRBV29-1
CATSWGLSLNTGELFF | TGTGCCACCAGCTGGGGACTTTCATTAAACACCGGGGAGCTGTTTTTT | . | . | TRBJ2-2 | TRBV15
CASSVLAGGPIEQFF | TGTGCCAGCAGTGTACTAGCGGGAGGGCCGATCGAGCAGTTCTTC | . | TRBD2 | TRBJ2-1 | TRBV6-4
CASLKTGSYEQYF | TGTGCCAGCCTGAAGACTGGATCCTACGAGCAGTACTTC | . | . | TRBJ2-7 | TRBV6-2/TRBV6-3
CASSLSRGLAGEAQYF | TGTGCCAGCAGCTTATCGCGGGGACTAGCGGGAGAGGCCCAGTACTTC | few | TRBD2 | TRBJ2-5 | TRBV7-2
CATRRDYEQYF | TGTGCCACCAGACGGGACTACGAGCAGTACTTC | . | . | TRBJ2-7 | TRBV10-3
CATSTEYGYTF | TGTGCCACTTCGACTGAGTATGGCTACACCTTC | . | . | TRBJ1-2 | TRBV25-1
CASSLGLGLNTEAFF | TGTGCCAGCAGCTTAGGTTTGGGCTTGAACACTGAAGCTTTCTTT | . | . | TRBJ1-1 | TRBV7-8
CASRNRSGSSYEQYF | TGCGCCAGCCGCAATAGGAGCGGGAGCTCCTACGAGCAGTACTTC | . | TRBD2 | TRBJ2-7 | TRBV5-1
CASSQVGGAYGYTF | TGTGCCAGCAGCCAAGTGGGGGGGGCGTATGGCTACACCTTC | . | . | TRBJ1-2 | TRBV14
CASSLGSGGTEAFF | TGTGCCAGCAGCTTAGGGTCTGGCGGCACTGAAGCTTTCTTT | . | . | TRBJ1-1 | TRBV7-9
CASSSGGGFGKNIQYF | TGTGCCAGCAGTTCCGGAGGGGGTTTTGGCAAAAACATTCAGTACTTC | . | . | TRBJ2-4 | TRBV27
CASSPLAGGNYEQYF | TGTGCCAGCAGTCCTTTAGCGGGAGGGAACTACGAGCAGTACTTC | once | TRBD2 | TRBJ2-7 | TRBV27
CSVGLGLAKNIQYF | TGCAGCGTTGGTTTGGGACTAGCCAAAAACATTCAGTACTTC | few | . | TRBJ2-4 | TRBV29-1
CSAVWGLAGSKFF | TGCAGTGCCGTCTGGGGTTTAGCGGGATCAAAGTTCTTC | once | TRBD2 | TRBJ2-5 | TRBV20-1
CASSLQGAFFVGYTF | TGTGCCAGCAGCCTACAGGGAGCTTTTTTCGTAGGCTACACCTTC | . | . | TRBJ1-2 | TRBV6-2/TRBV6-3
CASSLGGTSGEYEQYF | TGCGCCAGCAGCTTGGGGGGGACTAGCGGGGAGTACGAGCAGTACTTC | . | TRBD2 | TRBJ2-7 | TRBV5-1
CSVADPRRANVRTF | TGCAGCGTTGCCGATCCCAGAAGGGCCAACGTCCGGACTTTC | once | . | TRBJ2-6 | TRBV29-1
CASRRQGRSYEQYF | TGTGCCAGCAGGCGACAGGGCCGATCCTACGAGCAGTACTTC | . | TRBD1 | TRBJ2-7 | TRBV12-3/TRBV12-4
CSASQLAGYTDTQYF | TGCAGTGCTAGCCAACTAGCGGGGTACACAGATACGCAGTATTTT | . | TRBD2 | TRBJ2-3 | TRBV20-1
CSASGRQGLTDTQYF | TGCAGTGCTAGTGGCCGACAGGGGCTCACAGATACGCAGTATTTT | . | TRBD1 | TRBJ2-3 | TRBV20-1
CASSMEGASEQYF | TGTGCCAGCAGTATGGAGGGGGCCAGCGAGCAGTACTTC | once | . | TRBJ2-7 | TRBV7-3
CASSLQTGYEQYF | TGTGCCAGCAGTTTACAGACCGGCTACGAGCAGTACTTC | few | . | TRBJ2-7 | TRBV27
CASIWQGMNTEAFF | TGTGCCAGCATCTGGCAGGGAATGAACACTGAAGCTTTCTTT | . | . | TRBJ1-1 | TRBV12-3/TRBV12-4
CASSVTLTSVMYQETQYF | TGTGCCAGCAGCGTGACGTTAACTAGCGTCATGTACCAAGAGACCCAGTACTTC | . | TRBD2 | TRBJ2-5 | TRBV7-2
CASSFPLQGTGGTEAFF | TGTGCCAGCAGTTTTCCTCTCCAGGGGACAGGGGGCACTGAAGCTTTCTTT | many | TRBD1 | TRBJ1-1 | TRBV12-3/TRBV12-4
CASSHSGLGEKLFF | TGCGCCAGCAGCCATTCGGGTCTGGGGGAAAAACTGTTTTTT | . | . | TRBJ1-4 | TRBV4-1
CASSPRAKGGETQYF | TGTGCCAGCAGCCCCCGGGCTAAAGGGGGAGAGACCCAGTACTTC | . | . | TRBJ2-5 | TRBV7-9
CASSHRQGAYEQYF | TGTGCCAGCAGCCACAGACAGGGGGCTTACGAGCAGTACTTC | . | TRBD1 | TRBJ2-7 | TRBV7-8
CASSHPTGAYNYGYTF | TGTGCCAGCAGCCACCCGACAGGGGCCTATAACTATGGCTACACCTTC | few | TRBD1 | TRBJ1-2 | TRBV7-9
CASSQEYRPVGEQFF | TGCGCCAGCAGCCAAGAATACAGGCCCGTAGGGGAGCAGTTCTTC | few | . | TRBJ2-1 | TRBV4-3
CVSSQVPLTSGRDNEQFF | TGTGTCAGCAGCCAAGTGCCATTGACTAGCGGGAGGGACAATGAGCAGTTCTTC | . | TRBD2 | TRBJ2-1 | TRBV3-1
CASSQDLVGLGETQYF | TGCGCCAGCAGCCAAGATCTAGTGGGCCTGGGAGAGACCCAGTACTTC | . | . | TRBJ2-5 | TRBV4-3
CATSRGGTALEAFF | TGTGCCACCAGCAGGGGGGGCACAGCCCTAGAAGCTTTCTTT | . | . | TRBJ1-1 | TRBV15
CASSSRGEGPANYGYTF | TGTGCCAGCAGTTCCCGGGGGGAGGGACCCGCTAACTATGGCTACACCTTC | . | . | TRBJ1-2 | TRBV27
CASSLAVGLADDNEQFF | TGTGCCAGCAGCTTAGCCGTGGGACTAGCGGACGACAATGAGCAGTTCTTC | . | TRBD2 | TRBJ2-1 | TRBV7-2
CASSVARGTKDGYTF | TGTGCCAGCAGCGTAGCCAGGGGTACGAAGGATGGCTACACCTTC | . | . | TRBJ1-2 | TRBV9
CASSIDQGTEAFF | TGTGCCAGCAGTATCGATCAGGGGACTGAAGCTTTCTTT | few | . | TRBJ1-1 | TRBV27
CASSLAAVTQYF | TGTGCCAGCAGCTTGGCAGCGGTGACCCAGTACTTC | . | . | TRBJ2-5 | TRBV7-2
CASSFTGGNAKNIQYF | TGTGCCAGCAGCTTTACAGGGGGCAACGCCAAAAACATTCAGTACTTC | . | TRBD1 | TRBJ2-4 | TRBV7-9
CASSLTGVNEQFF | TGTGCCAGCAGTTTAACAGGGGTCAATGAGCAGTTCTTC | few | TRBD1 | TRBJ2-1 | TRBV27